This passage covers 26 T cell receptor beta chains from one sample sequenced in a study of cytomegalovirus exposure and HLA in healthy donors (dated by TCRdb to 2015 to 2018). The protocol used for the library was the immunoSEQ multiplex PCR assay. A mixture of 60 forward primers for TCR Vbeta segments and 13 reverse primers for TCR Jbeta segments was used in the multiplex PCR. TCRdb mirrors the immuneACCESS table, restricted to in-frame sequences. Some clones are absent from its copies; in checked studies, under half trace to an unresolved V gene, and the reason for the others is unknown. The sample table contains more than 95,000 clones; only one count was recorded for over 9.5% of them. The ten top clones hold approximately 16% of the sample. Sequencing was carried out using PBMCs. The receptors were gathered from a man aged 35 to 55 in good health and CMV-seropositive.

This clone came up a few times. V usage is TRBV4-3 and J usage is TRBJ2-3; TRBD1 is a possible D gene (6 bases). The germline V gene encodes CDR1 LGHNA and CDR2 YSLEER. V lost 4 bases and J 2 bases, leaving 13 bases between the germline ends. There are 15 residues in the CDR3. The CDR3 nucleotides read TGCGCCAGCAGCCGGACAGTCGGAGTCACAGATACGCAGTATTTT. It codes for CASSRTVGVTDTQYF.

This clone was detected a few times. This chain's CDR3 is CASSLPSSSYNEQFF. CDR3 nucleotide sequence: TGTGCCAGCAGTTTACCCTCCAGCTCCTACAATGAGCAGTTCTTC. The gene calls are TRBV28 and TRBJ2-1, with D unclear. The CDR3 is 15 residues long. Germline CDR1 reads MDHEN; CDR2 reads SYDVKM. V was cut by 2 bases and J by 0 bases, with 8 bases left in between.

This clone has more than one count but fewer than ten. The genes are TRBV19 and TRBJ2-1; 9 positions agree with TRBD2. J was trimmed by 6 bases and V by 3 bases; bases with no gene match: 9. CDR1 is LNHDA, CDR2 SQIVND, per germline (reference sequence). This CDR3 has 16 amino acids. CDR3: CASSMRREGRVNEQFF. The CDR3 DNA reads TGTGCCAGTAGTATGCGGCGGGAGGGGAGGGTCAATGAGCAGTTCTTC.

A few counts support this clone. The chain recombines TRBV7-9 with TRBJ2-3, with 10 bases lining up with TRBD2. Unmatched junction bases numbered 4, after V lost 6 bases and J lost 1 base. The CDR3 extends over 15 amino acids. Germline V gene data show CDR1 as SEHNR and CDR2 as FQNEAQ (reference sequence). CDR3 sequence (DNA): TGTGCCAGCAGGCCTAGCGGGAGAGGCACAGATACGCAGTATTTT. Its protein product is CASRPSGRGTDTQYF.

V and J are TRBV5-1 and TRBJ2-7; TRBD2 agrees at 11 bases. Looked up from germline, CDR1 is SGHRS and CDR2 is YFSETQ. With V trimmed by 3 bases and J by 3 bases, 2 bases remained unmatched. This CDR3 has 14 amino acids. DNA of the CDR3: TGCGCCAGCAGCTGGGGACTAGCGGACTACGAGCAGTACTTC. It is translated as CASSWGLADYEQYF.

The chain is built from TRBV7-9 and TRBJ2-1, with TRBD2 matching over 10 bases. With V trimmed by 3 bases and J by 8 bases, 7 bases remained unmatched. The germline CDR1 and CDR2 sequences are SEHNR and FQNEAQ (reference sequence). The CDR3 contains 15 residues. Written as DNA, the CDR3 is TGTGCCAGCAGCTTCTCTAGCGGGAGTGCCTATGAGCAGTTCTTC. Its protein product is CASSFSSGSAYEQFF.

The J gene is TRBJ2-1, the V gene TRBV4-1; 9 bases map to TRBD2. This CDR3 is 21 amino acids long. The J segment lost 0 bases and the V segment lost 4 bases, leaving 19 bases of the junction unmatched. Looked up from germline, CDR1 is MGHRA and CDR2 is YSYEKL. The CDR3 DNA follows: TGCGCCAGCAGCCCCGGGGAAGGGGGACAGACTAGCGGATACTCCTACAATGAGCAGTTCTTC. This codes for CASSPGEGGQTSGYSYNEQFF.

The chain combines TRBV27 with TRBJ2-7; TRBD1 might be the D (6 bases). Looked up from germline, CDR1 is MNHEY and CDR2 is SMNVEV (reference sequence). This CDR3 spans 11 amino acids. Trimming pared 10 bases from V and 6 bases from J, leaving 13 bases between. CDR3 sequence: CATRGFGEQYF. In DNA, the CDR3 is TGTGCCACTAGGGGGTTCGGCGAGCAGTACTTC.

The chain links TRBV7-9 to TRBJ1-5; tentatively, D is TRBD1 (6 bases). Germline values: CDR1 SEHNR, CDR2 FQNEAQ (reference sequence). The CDR3 totals 14 residues. V shed 5 bases and J shed 2 bases, with 10 bases lying between them. CDR3 region: CASSPGVGNQPQHF. The CDR3 DNA follows: TGTGCCAGCAGCCCAGGGGTCGGCAATCAGCCCCAGCATTTT.

The chain is built from TRBV6-5 and TRBJ2-2, with 7 bases fitting TRBD1. The germline V gene encodes CDR1 MNHEY and CDR2 SVGAGI. The V and J ends lost 6 bases and 1 base, in that order; junction bases with no gene match: 2. This CDR3 is built from 14 residues. The CDR3 spells CASSRGLNTGELFF. As DNA, the CDR3 is TGTGCCAGCAGCAGGGGGTTGAACACCGGGGAGCTGTTTTTT.

The chain has TRBV4-1 and TRBJ2-1; the match to TRBD2 covers 8 bases. CDR3 length: 15 amino acids. Germline V gives CDR1 MGHRA, CDR2 YSYEKL. V dropped 0 bases and J dropped 7; count of bases not matched to a gene: 5. The CDR3 bases are TGCGCCAGCAGCCAAGAGGGGACTAGGGGTAATGAGCAGTTCTTC. Protein: CASSQEGTRGNEQFF.

The chain uses TRBV7-9 and TRBJ2-2; tentative D call: TRBD1 (6 bases). CDR3 size: 15 residues. Germline V CDR1 and CDR2: SEHNR, FQNEAQ (reference sequence). Trimming took 5 bases from V and 4 from J, leaving 14 bases between them. CDR3 protein: CASSPGAAITGELFF. The CDR3 coding sequence is TGTGCCAGCAGCCCAGGGGCAGCGATCACCGGGGAGCTGTTTTTT.

This clone was seen only a few times. The chain employs TRBV7-2 and TRBJ2-7; 13 bases map to TRBD2. The CDR3 loop spans 16 amino acids. V lost 6 bases and J lost 12; bases outside the gene matches: 17. Germline V gene lookup returns CDR1 SGHTA and CDR2 FQGNSA. The CDR3 loop is CASRQRAGLAGLVLYF. The CDR3 DNA is TGTGCCAGCAGACAAAGAGCGGGACTAGCGGGGTTAGTACTGTACTTC. The full variable domain, completed using reference TRBV7-2 and TRBJ2-7, is GAGVSQSPSNKVTEKGKDVELRCDPISGHTALYWYRQSLGQGLEFLIYFQGNSAPDKSGLPSDRFSAERTGGSVSTLTIQRTQQEDSAVYLCASRQRAGLAGLVLYFGPGTRLTVT.

This rearrangement joins TRBV13 to TRBJ1-1, with D uncertain. V lost 5 bases and J 3 bases, leaving 13 bases between the germline ends. The CDR3 has 14 amino acids. The germline V gene encodes CDR1 PRHDT and CDR2 FYEKMQ (reference sequence). CDR3 nucleotide sequence: TGTGCCAGCAGCCGTCTCGGGGATTACACTGAAGCTTTCTTT. Its protein is CASSRLGDYTEAFF.

A few counts support this clone. CDR3 sequence reads: CATSRGFSEETQYF. The CDR3 DNA sequence: TGTGCCACCAGCAGAGGGTTCTCGGAAGAGACCCAGTACTTC. The chain links TRBV15 to TRBJ2-5; no firm D call. Per germline, CDR1 LNHNV and CDR2 YYDKDF (reference sequence). The V end was cut by 1 base, the J end by 3 bases, with 9 bases between. The CDR3 runs 14 residues.

This clone was counted a few times. V gene TRBV19 combines with J gene TRBJ2-3; 7 nucleotides line up with TRBD2. V was pared by 4 bases and J by 3 bases, with 16 bases of the junction left unmatched. This CDR3 has 18 amino acids. CDR1 is LNHDA, CDR2 SQIVND, per germline (reference sequence). DNA for the CDR3: TGTGCCAGTAGTACGCGGGACCTCCGGCTAGCGGCTACAGATACGCAGTATTTT. Translated: CASSTRDLRLAATDTQYF.

The chain has TRBV28 and TRBJ2-7; D perhaps matches TRBD1 (5 bases). This CDR3 has 13 amino acids. V was pared by 5 bases and J by 5 bases, with 13 bases between. Germline-derived CDR1 and CDR2 are MDHEN and SYDVKM. The CDR3 protein is CASSPTPGNEQYF. The CDR3 DNA follows: TGTGCCAGCAGTCCCACCCCAGGGAACGAGCAGTACTTC. The full variable domain, with the rest looked up from reference TRBV28 and TRBJ2-7, is DVKVTQSSRYLVKRTGEKVFLECVQDMDHENMFWYRQDPGLGLRLIYFSYDVKMKEKGDIPEGYSVSREKKERFSLILESASTNQTSMYLCASSPTPGNEQYFGPGTRLTVT.

This chain links TRBV7-2 with TRBJ2-5, with D maybe TRBD2 (5 bases). V was trimmed by 1 base and J by 4 bases, leaving 13 bases between them. The germline gives CDR1 SGHTA, CDR2 FQGNSA. The CDR3 contains 15 residues. Here the CDR3 reads CASSLGGRELETQYF. CDR3 DNA: TGTGCCAGCAGCTTAGGAGGAAGGGAGTTAGAGACCCAGTACTTC.

The gene calls are TRBV5-8 and TRBJ1-2; 11 bases agree with TRBD1. CDR1 SGHTS and CDR2 YDEGEE come from the germline V gene. The CDR3 has 16 residues. Germline trimming cut 4 bases from V and 2 bases from J; bases unmatched to any gene: 7. CDR3 sequence (DNA): TGTGCCAGCAGCCTGGGACGGGACAGGGGGAACTATGGCTACACCTTC. Its translation: CASSLGRDRGNYGYTF.

This clone appeared a few times. The CDR3 region has the DNA TGTGCCAGCAGCTTTAGGGGGCGCGCCTACGAGCAGTACTTC. Its translation: CASSFRGRAYEQYF. The J gene is TRBJ2-7, the V gene TRBV5-4; 7 nucleotides align to TRBD1. From germline, CDR1 is SGHNT and CDR2 YYREEE (reference sequence). The V and J ends lost 2 bases and 2 bases, in that order; junction bases with no gene match: 4. CDR3 size: 14 residues. Combining the CDR3 with reference TRBV5-4 and TRBJ2-7 gives the whole variable domain ETGVTQSPTHLIKTRGQQVTLRCSSQSGHNTVSWYQQALGQGPQFIFQYYREEENGRGNFPPRFSGLQFPNYSSELNVNALELDDSALYLCASSFRGRAYEQYFGPGTRLTVT.

This clone was seen more than once but under ten times. This chain links TRBV7-9 with TRBJ2-7, with D hard to call. Germline loops: CDR1 SEHNR, CDR2 FQNEAQ (reference sequence). This CDR3 spans 14 amino acids. The ends were cut back, 4 bases at V and 0 bases at J, with 10 bases in the middle. CDR3 in DNA: TGTGCCAGCAGCTCAAACCCAGACTCCTACGAGCAGTACTTC. Translating gives CASSSNPDSYEQYF.

With regard to this clone: At one boundary the junction diverges from the germline segment, which might be a read error. This chain uses TRBV7-7 with TRBJ2-3; tentative D call: TRBD1 (5 bases). The CDR3 totals 15 residues. Germline V lookup: CDR1 SSHAT, CDR2 FNYEAQ (reference sequence). The CDR3 sequence: CASSLTPLGADTQYF. The DNA of the CDR3 is TGTGCTAGCAGCTTAACCCCCCTAGGGGCAGATACGCAGTATTTT.

The table lists this clone with a few counts. This sequence joins TRBV21-1 and TRBJ1-1. TRBV21-1 is a recognized pseudogene. The length of the CDR3 is 14 residues. The CDR3: CASSKAGGYTEAFF. The CDR3 coding sequence is TGTGCCAGCAGCAAAGCGGGAGGGTACACTGAAGCTTTCTTT.

This clone came up a few times. V usage is TRBV2 and J usage is TRBJ1-2; D not resolved. This CDR3 has 13 amino acids. V was cut by 8 bases and J by 2 bases, with 12 bases left in between. Germline assignment: CDR1 SNHLY and CDR2 FYNNEI. The CDR3 region has the DNA TGTGCCAGCGGACGACGGGAGAACTATGGCTACACCTTC. This translates into CASGRRENYGYTF.

This clone showed up just a few times. This sequence joins TRBV7-8 and TRBJ2-5; D gene ambiguous. V lost 5 bases and J lost 5, with 9 bases in between. The CDR3 is 12 amino acids. CDR1 is SGHVS, CDR2 FQNEAQ, per germline. The CDR3 bases are TGTGCCAGCAGCCCCTCTAAGGAGACCCAGTACTTC. It specifies CASSPSKETQYF. Full variable domain (outside the CDR3, taken from reference TRBV7-8 and TRBJ2-5): GAGVSQSPRYKVAKRGQDVALRCDPISGHVSLFWYQQALGQGPEFLTYFQNEAQLDKSGLPSDRFFAERPEGSVSTLKIQRTQQEDSAVYLCASSPSKETQYFGPGTRLLVL.

CDR3 loop: CAISEQEGNTIYF. The CDR3 region has the DNA TGTGCCATCAGTGAACAGGAAGGAAACACCATATATTTT. V usage is TRBV10-3 and J usage is TRBJ1-3; tentatively, D is TRBD1 (5 bases). Germline CDR1 and CDR2: ENHRY and SYGVKD. The CDR3 is made up of 13 amino acids. V lost 3 bases and J 4 bases, leaving 7 bases between the germline ends.